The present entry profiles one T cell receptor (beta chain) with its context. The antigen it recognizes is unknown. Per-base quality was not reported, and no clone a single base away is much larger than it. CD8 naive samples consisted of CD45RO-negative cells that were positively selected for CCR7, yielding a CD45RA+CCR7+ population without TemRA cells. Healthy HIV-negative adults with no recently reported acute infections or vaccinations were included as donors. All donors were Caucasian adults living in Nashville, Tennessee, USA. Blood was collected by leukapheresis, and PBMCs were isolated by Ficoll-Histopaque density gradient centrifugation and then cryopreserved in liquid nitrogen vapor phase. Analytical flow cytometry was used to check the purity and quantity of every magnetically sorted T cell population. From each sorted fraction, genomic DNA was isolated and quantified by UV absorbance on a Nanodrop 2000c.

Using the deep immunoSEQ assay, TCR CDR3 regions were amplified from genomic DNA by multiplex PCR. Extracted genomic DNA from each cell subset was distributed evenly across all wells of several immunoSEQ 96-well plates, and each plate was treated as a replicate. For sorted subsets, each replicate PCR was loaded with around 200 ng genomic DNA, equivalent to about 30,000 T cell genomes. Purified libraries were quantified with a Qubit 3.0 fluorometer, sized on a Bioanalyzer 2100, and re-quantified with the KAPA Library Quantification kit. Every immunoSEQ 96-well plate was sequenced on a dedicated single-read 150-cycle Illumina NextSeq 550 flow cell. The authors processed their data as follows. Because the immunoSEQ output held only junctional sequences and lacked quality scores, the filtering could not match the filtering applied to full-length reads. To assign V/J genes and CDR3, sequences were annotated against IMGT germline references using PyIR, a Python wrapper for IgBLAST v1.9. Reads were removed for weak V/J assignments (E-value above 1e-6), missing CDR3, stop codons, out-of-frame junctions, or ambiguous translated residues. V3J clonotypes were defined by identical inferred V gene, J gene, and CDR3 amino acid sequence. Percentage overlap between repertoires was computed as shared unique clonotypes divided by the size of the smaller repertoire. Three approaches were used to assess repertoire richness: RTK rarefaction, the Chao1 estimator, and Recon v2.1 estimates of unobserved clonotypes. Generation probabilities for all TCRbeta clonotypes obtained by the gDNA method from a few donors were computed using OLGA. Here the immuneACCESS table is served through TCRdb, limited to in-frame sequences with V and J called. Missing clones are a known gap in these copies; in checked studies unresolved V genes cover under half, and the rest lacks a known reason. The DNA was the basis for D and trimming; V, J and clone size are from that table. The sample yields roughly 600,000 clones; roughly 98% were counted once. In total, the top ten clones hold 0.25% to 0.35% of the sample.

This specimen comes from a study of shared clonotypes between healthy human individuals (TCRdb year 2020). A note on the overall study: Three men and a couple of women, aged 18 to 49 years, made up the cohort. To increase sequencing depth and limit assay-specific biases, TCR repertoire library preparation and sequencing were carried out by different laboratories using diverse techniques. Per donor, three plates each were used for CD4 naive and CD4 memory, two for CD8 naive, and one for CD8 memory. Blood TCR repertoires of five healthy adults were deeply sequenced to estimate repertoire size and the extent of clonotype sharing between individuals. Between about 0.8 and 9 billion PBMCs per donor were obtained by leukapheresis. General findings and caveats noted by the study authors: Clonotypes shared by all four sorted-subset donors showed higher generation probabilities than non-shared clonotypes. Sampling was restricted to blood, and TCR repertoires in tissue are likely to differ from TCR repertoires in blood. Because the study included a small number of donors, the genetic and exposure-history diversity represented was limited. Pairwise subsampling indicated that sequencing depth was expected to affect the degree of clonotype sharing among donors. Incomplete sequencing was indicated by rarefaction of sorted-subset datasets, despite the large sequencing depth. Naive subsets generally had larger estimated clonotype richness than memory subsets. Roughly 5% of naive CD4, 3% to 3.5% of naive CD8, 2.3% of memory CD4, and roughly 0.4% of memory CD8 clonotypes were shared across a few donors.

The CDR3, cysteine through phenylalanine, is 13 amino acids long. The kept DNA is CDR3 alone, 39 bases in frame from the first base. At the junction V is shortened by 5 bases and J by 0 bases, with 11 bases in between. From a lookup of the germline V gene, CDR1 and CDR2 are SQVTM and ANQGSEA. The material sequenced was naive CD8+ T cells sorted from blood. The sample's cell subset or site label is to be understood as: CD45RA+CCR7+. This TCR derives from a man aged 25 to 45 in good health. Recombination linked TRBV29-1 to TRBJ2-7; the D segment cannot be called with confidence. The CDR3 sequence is CSVMGGNSYEQYF. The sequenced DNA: TGCAGCGTTATGGGCGGAAACTCCTACGAGCAGTACTTC.